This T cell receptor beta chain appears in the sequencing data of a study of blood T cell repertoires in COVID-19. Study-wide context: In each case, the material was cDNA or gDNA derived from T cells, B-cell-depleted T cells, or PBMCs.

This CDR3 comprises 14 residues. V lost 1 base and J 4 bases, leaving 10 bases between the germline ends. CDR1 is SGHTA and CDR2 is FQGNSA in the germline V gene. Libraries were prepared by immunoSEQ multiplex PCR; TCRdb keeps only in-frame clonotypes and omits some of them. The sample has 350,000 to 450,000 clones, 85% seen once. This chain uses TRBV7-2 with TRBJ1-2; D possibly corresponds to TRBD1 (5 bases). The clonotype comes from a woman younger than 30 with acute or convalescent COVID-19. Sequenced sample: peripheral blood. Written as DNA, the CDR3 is TGTGCCAGCAGCTTAGATGGGGGGGGCTATGGCTACACCTTC. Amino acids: CASSLDGGGYGYTF.